This entry describes one T cell receptor (beta chain). Sequencing used immunoSEQ multiplex PCR; TCRdb keeps in-frame clones, though not all of them. Of roughly 200,000 clones listed, almost 90% are singletons. The entry originates in a study of blood T cell repertoires in COVID-19. The CDR3 spans 14 residues. Looked up from germline, CDR1 is LNHDA and CDR2 is SQIVND (reference sequence). J lost 8 bases, V lost 7 bases, and 10 bases had no gene match. This clonotype was sampled from a young man with active or convalescent COVID-19. The sample comprised peripheral blood. The rearrangement links TRBV19 to TRBJ1-4; TRBD1 aligns across 7 bases. The CDR3 bases are TGTGCCAGTACCCCGACAGGGCGACGGGAAAAACTGTTTTTT. This sequence encodes CASTPTGRREKLFF.